Below, 17 T cell receptor beta chains from the same sample are listed, as sequenced in a study of control samples from healthy donors and cancer patients. Measured with immunoSEQ multiplex PCR; TCRdb has only the in-frame clones, and not every one. The sample includes 77,000 or so clones, 91% seen only once; the top ten take 15% to 18%. Sequencing input: blood. The receptors here all came from a man aged 30 to 45 in good health.

This clone was recorded once. The V gene is TRBV18, the J gene TRBJ2-3; 16 bases are shared with TRBD2. Germline CDR1 is KGHSH and CDR2 is LQKENI. Germline trimming cut 6 bases from V and 9 bases from J; bases unmatched to any gene: 18. The CDR3 is 19 residues long. The CDR3 nucleotides are TGTGCCAGCTCGGCGGGACTAGCGGGGGGGCCAGGCACAGTGTGGACGCAGTATTTT. It yields the protein CASSAGLAGGPGTVWTQYF.

The rearrangement links TRBV5-1 to TRBJ2-7; 12 bases align to TRBD1. V gave up 0 bases and J gave up 6 bases; unmatched junction bases: 10. Germline V lookup: CDR1 SGHRS, CDR2 YFSETQ. The CDR3 sequence is 17 residues long. CDR3 bases: TGCGCCAGCAGCTTGGAATTCCGGGACAGGGGGCAAGGCGAGCAGTACTTC. This codes for CASSLEFRDRGQGEQYF.

The chain has TRBV18 and TRBJ1-4; D is ambiguous. This CDR3 has 15 residues. Germline values: CDR1 KGHSH, CDR2 LQKENI. V lost 0 bases to trimming and J lost 8 bases, with 13 bases between them. This chain's CDR3 is CASSPPERVREKLFF. CDR3 coding DNA: TGTGCCAGCTCACCACCGGAGAGGGTTCGGGAAAAACTGTTTTTT.

V usage is TRBV7-3 and J usage is TRBJ2-3; 8 nucleotides line up with TRBD1. There are 13 residues in the CDR3. The germline V gene encodes CDR1 SGHTA and CDR2 FQGTGA. The junction had 3 bases not matched to a gene; V was cut back by 5 bases and J by 5 bases. The CDR3 nucleotides read TGTGCCAGCAGCGCACAGGGGGAAGATACGCAGTATTTT. Its protein is CASSAQGEDTQYF.

The chain joins TRBV10-1 to TRBJ2-5; D is undetermined. Germline CDR1 reads WNHNN; CDR2 reads SYGVQD (reference sequence). Trimming took off 0 bases at V and 4 bases at J, with 6 bases between the two ends. CDR3 size: 13 residues. The CDR3, as DNA: TGCGCCAGCAGTGAGTCCCCGGGAGAGACCCAGTACTTC. This sequence encodes CASSESPGETQYF.

This sequence joins TRBV25-1 and TRBJ2-3, with a tentative D call TRBD1 (7 bases). The germline V and J ends were trimmed by 8 bases and 5 bases, with 26 bases remaining between them. Germline V gene lookup returns CDR1 MGHDK and CDR2 SYGVNS. This CDR3 spans 17 amino acids. The CDR3 bases are TGTGCCAGCGGATACCCGGGGGACAGATTATCCGGAGATACGCAGTATTTT. Encoded protein: CASGYPGDRLSGDTQYF. Full variable domain (remainder filled in from reference TRBV25-1 and TRBJ2-3): EADIYQTPRYLVIGTGKKITLECSQTMGHDKMYWYQQDPGMELHLIHYSYGVNSTEKGDLSSESTVSRIRTEHFPLTLESARPSHTSQYLCASGYPGDRLSGDTQYFGPGTRLTVL.

The chain carries TRBV11-2 and TRBJ1-2; no definite D call. V was cut by 5 bases and J by 8 bases, with 12 bases left in between. There are 12 residues in the CDR3. Germline loops: CDR1 SGHAT, CDR2 FQNNGV. CDR3 protein: CASSLQGVGYTF. The CDR3 nucleotides are TGTGCCAGCAGCCTACAAGGAGTGGGCTACACCTTC.

Here the CDR3 DNA reads TGCGCCAGCAGCCAAGACGGGGGGGCGAGTAATGGCTACACCTTC. It is translated as CASSQDGGASNGYTF. The rearrangement joins TRBV4-3 to TRBJ1-2; weak D call: TRBD1 (6 bases). Trimming cost V 0 bases and J 6 bases, with 14 bases left between them. The CDR3 spans 15 residues. Germline loops: CDR1 LGHNA, CDR2 YSLEER.

This rearrangement joins TRBV6-1 to TRBJ2-4; 7 bases are a match to TRBD2. This CDR3 is built from 16 residues. V lost 3 bases to trimming and J lost 4 bases; unmatched junction nucleotides: 9. Germline V lookup: CDR1 MNHNS, CDR2 SASEGT. DNA for the CDR3: TGTGCCAGCAGTGACCTCTCGCTAGCGGCTAAAAACATTCAGTACTTC. Translation: CASSDLSLAAKNIQYF.

The chain carries TRBV6-6 and TRBJ1-2; D unresolved. CDR1 and CDR2 from the germline V gene are MNHNY and SVGAGI (reference sequence). Trimming cost V 2 bases and J 6 bases, with 19 bases left between them. The CDR3 runs to 16 residues. The chain's CDR3 is CASSYPPTQRAHGYTF. Written as DNA, the CDR3 is TGTGCCAGCAGTTACCCACCCACCCAGAGGGCCCATGGCTACACCTTC.

The rearrangement uses TRBV30 and TRBJ2-7; weak D call: TRBD1 (5 bases). Germline CDR1 GTSNPN, CDR2 SVGIG (reference sequence). Between the trimmed V and J ends, which lost 2 bases and 2 bases, there was a span of 22 bases. CDR3 length equals 17 residues. The CDR3 loop reads CAWSPGWGSQETYEQYF. DNA for the CDR3: TGTGCCTGGAGTCCAGGGTGGGGCAGTCAGGAAACCTACGAGCAGTACTTC.

The chain links TRBV7-9 to TRBJ2-5; D is ambiguous. Germline V CDR1 and CDR2: SEHNR, FQNEAQ (reference sequence). The V end lost 2 bases, the J end lost 1 base, and 11 bases lay between the germline ends. This CDR3 region has 15 residues. CDR3 sequence (DNA): TGTGCCAGCAGCTTAAATTCGGGCACCCAAGAGACCCAGTACTTC. This encodes CASSLNSGTQETQYF. Full variable domain (outside the CDR3, taken from reference TRBV7-9 and TRBJ2-5): DTGVSQNPRHKITKRGQNVTFRCDPISEHNRLYWYRQTLGQGPEFLTYFQNEAQLEKSRLLSDRFSAERPKGSFSTLEIQRTEQGDSAMYLCASSLNSGTQETQYFGPGTRLLVL.

This sequence joins TRBV28 and TRBJ1-2, with 7 bases matching TRBD1. CDR3 length: 12 residues. V lost 4 bases to trimming and J lost 5 bases; unmatched junction nucleotides: 1. Germline values: CDR1 MDHEN, CDR2 SYDVKM. CDR3 residues: CASSSTGYGYTF. The CDR3, as DNA: TGTGCCAGCAGTTCGACAGGGTATGGCTACACCTTC.

V is TRBV3-1 (or the pseudogene TRBV3-2) and J is TRBJ1-4, with 7 bases identical to TRBD1. The V and J ends lost 5 bases and 8 bases, in that order; junction bases with no gene match: 8. This CDR3 spans 14 amino acids. Germline lookup yields CDR1 LGHDT and CDR2 YNNKEL (reference sequence). This CDR3 reads CASSARGPGEKLFF. The CDR3 DNA reads as TGTGCCAGCAGCGCGAGGGGGCCTGGGGAAAAACTGTTTTTT.

This clone was counted once. The rearrangement joins TRBV6-5 to TRBJ2-7, with 10 bases matching TRBD2. The CDR3 has 15 residues. After removal of 3 bases from V and 4 bases from J, the junction contained 6 bases not matched to a gene. From germline, CDR1 is MNHEY and CDR2 SVGAGI. CDR3 in DNA: TGTGCCAGCAGTTATAAAGCGGGAGGGCCTTACGAGCAGTACTTC. Amino acids: CASSYKAGGPYEQYF.

This clone has only a few counts. The chain is built from TRBV7-9 and TRBJ2-1, with D uncertain. The germline CDR1 and CDR2 sequences are SEHNR and FQNEAQ (reference sequence). The ends were cut back, 0 bases at V and 5 bases at J, with 5 bases in the middle. There are 13 residues in the CDR3. In DNA, the CDR3 is TGTGCCAGCAGCTTAGCTTGGGACAATGAGCAGTTCTTC. It codes for CASSLAWDNEQFF.

The rearrangement uses TRBV28 and TRBJ1-2, with 7 bases aligning to TRBD1. The germline V gene has CDR1 MDHEN and CDR2 SYDVKM. With 6 bases clipped from V and 5 bases from J, the junction kept 6 bases outside the gene matches. The CDR3 runs to 13 residues. DNA of the CDR3: TGTGCCAGCAGCCCCGGGACAGAGTATGGCTACACCTTC. Translated: CASSPGTEYGYTF.